A selection of T cell receptor beta chains follows, all from one sample in a study of identical twins. Via MiXCR, TCRdb re-called the 5' RACE reads, giving one row per CDR3 protein. The table shows a few hundred thousand distinct CDR3 sequences, with over 8.5% occurring only once. The data also belong to a second study, concerning yellow fever vaccine responses in identical twins.

Specimen: PBMCs. The receptors derive from a woman under 30 in good health. CDR3s include the opening cysteine and the closing phenylalanine or tryptophan. A D gene is named only where the DNA matches it firmly. Clone size is shown for a subset of rows, as once, few, many or a class of expanded clone.

.,TRBJ2-5,.,TRBV7-3,CASSNSGMRGETQYF,TGTGCCAGCAGTAATAGTGGTATGAGAGGAGAGACCCAGTACTTC
.,TRBJ2-3,.,TRBV29-1,CSVEVGIGDTQYF,TGCAGCGTTGAAGTGGGGATAGGAGATACGCAGTATTTT
many,TRBJ2-1,TRBD1,TRBV29-1,CSVPGQIVREQFF,TGCAGCGTCCCGGGACAGATAGTACGTGAGCAGTTCTTC
many,TRBJ2-3,.,TRBV20-1,CSAKYGVGDTQYF,TGCAGTGCCAAGTACGGGGTAGGGGATACGCAGTATTTT
few,TRBJ2-7,.,TRBV7-9,CASSQTTRSLYEQYF,TGTGCCAGCAGCCAGACGACACGCAGCCTCTACGAGCAGTACTTC
.,TRBJ1-4,TRBD1,TRBV20-1,CSARVTGWGEKLFF,TGCAGTGCTAGAGTGACAGGGTGGGGTGAAAAACTGTTTTTT
.,TRBJ1-5,.,TRBV19,CASTTRQGSRGLYSNQPQHF,TGTGCCAGTACCACCCGTCAGGGGAGTAGGGGCTTATATAGCAATCAGCCCCAGCATTTT
.,TRBJ2-4,.,TRBV29-1,CSVVGQGISKNIQYF,TGCAGCGTCGTCGGGCAGGGGATTAGTAAAAACATTCAGTACTTC
few,TRBJ1-5,TRBD1,TRBV19,CATGWTGSNQPQHF,TGTGCCACCGGTTGGACAGGCTCCAATCAGCCCCAGCATTTT
few,TRBJ1-5,.,TRBV6-2/TRBV6-3,CASSYSAGVGNQPQHF,TGTGCCAGCAGTTACTCGGCAGGGGTCGGGAATCAGCCCCAGCATTTT
many,TRBJ2-5,.,TRBV5-1,CASSWGDTEETQYF,TGCGCCAGCAGCTGGGGGGACACGGAAGAGACCCAGTACTTC
few,TRBJ2-1,TRBD2,TRBV12-3/TRBV12-4,CASSSPSGGGFSYNEQFF,TGTGCCAGCAGTTCCCCTAGCGGGGGGGGGTTCTCCTACAATGAGCAGTTCTTC
many,TRBJ2-4,TRBD2,TRBV12-3/TRBV12-4,CASSTNGGGNIQYF,TGTGCCAGCAGTACAAACGGGGGGGGAAACATTCAGTACTTC
many,TRBJ2-3,.,TRBV2,CASSEGWRISRGTDTQYF,TGTGCCAGCAGCGAGGGGTGGCGGATATCACGTGGCACAGATACGCAGTATTTT
.,TRBJ2-1,TRBD2,TRBV11-2,CASSLVRWVGSLAGVGNEQFF,TGTGCCAGCAGCTTAGTTCGTTGGGTAGGGAGCCTAGCGGGAGTTGGGAATGAGCAGTTCTTC
few,TRBJ2-1,.,TRBV20-1,CSARDPAGVGYNEQFF,TGCAGTGCTAGAGATCCGGCAGGGGTGGGTTACAATGAGCAGTTCTTC
few,TRBJ2-5,.,TRBV6-1,CASSEPNLIIQETQYF,TGTGCCAGCAGTGAACCCAACTTAATTATCCAAGAGACCCAGTACTTC
many,TRBJ2-7,TRBD1,TRBV28,CASSSLRKGQGAEQYF,TGTGCCAGCAGTTCACTCCGAAAGGGACAGGGCGCCGAGCAGTACTTC
many,TRBJ2-7,.,TRBV3-1,CASSQVGYNYEQYF,TGTGCCAGCAGCCAAGTCGGGTACAACTACGAGCAGTACTTC
.,TRBJ1-2,.,TRBV6-5,CASSYRAPEAYGYTF,TGTGCCAGCAGTTACCGGGCCCCTGAAGCGTATGGCTACACCTTC